A single sample gave rise to the 20 T cell receptor beta chains below, sequenced in a study of blood T cells in healthy people across ages. The use of a sample-barcoded 5' primer and a J-beta primer mix characterized a second PCR of about 7 to 12 cycles. TCRdb re-derived calls from the 5' RACE reads in MiXCR, one entry per CDR3 protein. The table lists about 1.5 million distinct CDR3 sequences, approximately 42% of them singletons. Source material: blood. These receptor sequences come from a woman aged 18-30 years in good health.

For the CDR3, the DNA is TGTGCCAGCAGCTTAGTTCCGGGACAGGGGGCCTCCTACGAGCAGTACTTC. Translated, it gives CASSLVPGQGASYEQYF. The chain recombines TRBV7-9 with TRBJ2-7, with TRBD1 identical over 12 bases. The CDR3 is 17 amino acids. V gave up 1 base and J gave up 0 bases; unmatched junction bases: 4. The V gene's germline CDR1 is SEHNR and CDR2 FQNEAQ (reference sequence).

The chain couples TRBV12-3 or TRBV12-4 to TRBJ1-1; TRBD1 aligns across 9 bases. The CDR3 has 15 amino acids. With V trimmed by 7 bases and J by 3 bases, 9 bases remained unmatched. CDR3: CASNAGGQGYTEAFF. The CDR3 DNA follows: TGTGCCAGCAATGCCGGGGGACAGGGCTACACTGAAGCTTTCTTT.

This clonotype was seen more than once but under ten times. The gene calls are TRBV20-1 and TRBJ2-2, with 8 bases identical to TRBD1. The CDR3 consists of 14 residues. J lost 4 bases, V lost 6 bases, and 7 bases had no gene match. The germline gives CDR1 DFQATT, CDR2 SNEGSKA (reference sequence). The CDR3 sequence: CSASRDRLTGELFF. As DNA, the CDR3 is TGCAGTGCAAGCCGGGACAGGCTCACCGGGGAGCTGTTTTTT.

The chain combines TRBV12-3 or TRBV12-4 with TRBJ2-1; the D gene is possibly TRBD1 (6 bases). The V gene lost 5 bases and the J gene lost 5 bases, with 13 bases spanning the gap. This CDR3 has 14 residues. The CDR3: CASSPGQLNNEQFF. The CDR3 DNA reads as TGTGCCAGCAGTCCAGGACAGCTGAACAATGAGCAGTTCTTC.

This clonotype turned up a few times. This sequence joins TRBV9 and TRBJ2-7; no clear D gene. The J call may be in error: the DNA end matches TRBJ2-5 better. The CDR3 covers 14 residues. The germline V gene encodes CDR1 SGDLS and CDR2 YYNGEE. CDR3 region: CASSVGTGKETQYF. CDR3 bases: TGTGCCAGCAGCGTAGGGACGGGCAAAGAGACCCAGTACTTC.

The chain has TRBV7-9 and TRBJ1-5; D perhaps matches TRBD1 (5 bases). Between the trimmed V and J ends, which lost 3 bases and 4 bases, there was a span of 10 bases. CDR1 SEHNR and CDR2 FQNEAQ come from the germline V gene (reference sequence). The CDR3 is made up of 14 amino acids. CDR3 sequence reads: CASSFGGDNQPQHF. CDR3 bases: TGTGCCAGCAGCTTCGGAGGGGATAATCAGCCCCAGCATTTT. Together with reference TRBV7-9 and TRBJ1-5, the CDR3 gives the full variable domain: DTGVSQNPRHKITKRGQNVTFRCDPISEHNRLYWYRQTLGQGPEFLTYFQNEAQLEKSRLLSDRFSAERPKGSFSTLEIQRTEQGDSAMYLCASSFGGDNQPQHFGDGTRLSIL.

This clonotype was seen a few times. This rearrangement joins TRBV10-3 to TRBJ1-1, with D perhaps TRBD1 (5 bases). Germline loops: CDR1 ENHRY, CDR2 SYGVKD. V was pared by 6 bases and J by 3 bases, with 23 bases between. This CDR3 is built from 17 residues. Written as DNA, the CDR3 is TGTGCCATCAGGCAAATCGGGGGTCAGGTGGGGGACACTGAAGCTTTCTTT. It translates to CAIRQIGGQVGDTEAFF.

V gene TRBV5-6 combines with J gene TRBJ2-7, with a possible D match to TRBD2 (5 bases). Trimming removed 2 bases from V and 3 bases from J, with 12 bases in between. The CDR3 runs to 14 residues. The germline gives CDR1 SGHDT, CDR2 YYEEEE. For the CDR3, the DNA is TGTGCCAGCAGCTTTGGGAGTAGCTTCTACGAGCAGTACTTC. It translates to CASSFGSSFYEQYF.

The genes are TRBV20-1 and TRBJ2-1, with 7 bases fitting TRBD2. This CDR3 is built from 13 residues. The V gene's germline CDR1 is DFQATT and CDR2 SNEGSKA (reference sequence). The V segment lost 2 bases and the J segment 7 bases; nucleotides outside the gene matches: 5. CDR3 protein: CSARPPGRNEQFF. The CDR3, as DNA: TGCAGTGCTAGACCCCCCGGGAGGAATGAGCAGTTCTTC.

This clonotype was observed a handful of times. The chain employs TRBV5-4 and TRBJ1-2; D not certain. Germline V CDR1 and CDR2: SGHNT, YYREEE (reference sequence). Trimming removed 3 bases at V and 2 bases at J, with 14 bases between. The CDR3 consists of 15 residues. The CDR3 nucleotides are TGTGCCAGCAGCTCGCCCCATCGTAGAAACTATGGCTACACCTTC. It codes for CASSSPHRRNYGYTF. Based on the CDR3 plus reference TRBV5-4 and TRBJ1-2, the full variable domain is ETGVTQSPTHLIKTRGQQVTLRCSSQSGHNTVSWYQQALGQGPQFIFQYYREEENGRGNFPPRFSGLQFPNYSSELNVNALELDDSALYLCASSSPHRRNYGYTFGSGTRLTVV.

The chain couples TRBV5-1 to TRBJ2-7; 8 bases match TRBD2. CDR3 length: 15 residues. Germline V gives CDR1 SGHRS, CDR2 YFSETQ. V shed 4 bases and J 0 bases; nucleotides not matched to a gene: 6. The CDR3 loop reads CASSPGGDTSYEQYF. The CDR3 DNA follows: TGCGCCAGCAGCCCGGGGGGGGACACCTCCTACGAGCAGTACTTC.

The rearrangement uses TRBV9 and TRBJ2-1, with D perhaps matching TRBD1 (5 bases). The CDR3 covers 14 residues. Deletions cut 2 bases from V and 8 bases from J, with 14 bases between. Germline V gene lookup returns CDR1 SGDLS and CDR2 YYNGEE. The CDR3 is CASSVGPRVDEQFF. The CDR3 DNA reads TGTGCCAGCAGCGTTGGCCCCAGGGTCGATGAGCAGTTCTTC.

This clonotype was detected only a few times. The chain uses TRBV10-3 and TRBJ1-1; 8 bases agree with TRBD1. V shed 2 bases and J 1 base; nucleotides not matched to a gene: 0. Germline V gives CDR1 ENHRY, CDR2 SYGVKD. The CDR3 consists of 14 residues. The CDR3 DNA follows: TGTGCCATCAGTGAGACAGGGGGGAACACTGAAGCTTTCTTT. This codes for CAISETGGNTEAFF.

V is TRBV4-3 and J is TRBJ2-7; TRBD2 might be the D (6 bases). V gave up 3 bases and J gave up 2 bases, with 14 bases separating them. Germline V lookup: CDR1 LGHNA, CDR2 YSLEER. The CDR3 is 15 residues long. This CDR3 reads CASSHNVGGPYEQYF. The CDR3 nucleotides are TGCGCCAGCAGCCACAACGTCGGGGGACCCTACGAGCAGTACTTC.

Only a few counts were recorded for this clonotype. V is TRBV7-2 and J is TRBJ1-3, with 9 bases matching TRBD1. J gave up 5 bases and V 5 bases, and 7 bases lay outside the gene matches. The CDR3 extends over 15 amino acids. The V gene's germline CDR1 is SGHTA and CDR2 FQGNSA. The CDR3 bases are TGTGCCAGCAGCCTGACGACAGGGGGAAGAAACACCATATATTTT. The encoded protein is CASSLTTGGRNTIYF.

The V gene is TRBV6-2 or TRBV6-3, the J gene TRBJ1-1; D gene ambiguous. The length of the CDR3 is 13 residues. CDR1 is MNHEY and CDR2 is SVGEGT in the germline V gene. The CDR3 sequence: CASFIARNTEAFF. CDR3 in DNA: TGTGCTTCATTCATCGCGAGGAACACTGAAGCTTTCTTT.

The J gene is TRBJ2-7, the V gene TRBV28, with D tentatively TRBD1 (6 bases). The germline V gene encodes CDR1 MDHEN and CDR2 SYDVKM. V dropped 5 bases and J dropped 2 bases, with 13 bases sitting between them. The CDR3 consists of 14 residues. For the CDR3, the DNA is TGTGCCAGCAGTCTGCCACAGGGTACCTACGAGCAGTACTTC. It codes for CASSLPQGTYEQYF.

This clonotype was observed a handful of times. This chain links TRBV28 with TRBJ1-6; 9 nucleotides line up with TRBD1. The CDR3 runs to 15 residues. Germline values: CDR1 MDHEN, CDR2 SYDVKM. The V and J ends lost 2 bases and 7 bases, in that order; junction bases with no gene match: 3. CDR3 loop: CASSLRTGVNSPLHF. In DNA, the CDR3 is TGTGCCAGCAGTTTAAGGACAGGGGTAAATTCACCCCTCCACTTT. The full variable domain, with the rest looked up from reference TRBV28 and TRBJ1-6, is DVKVTQSSRYLVKRTGEKVFLECVQDMDHENMFWYRQDPGLGLRLIYFSYDVKMKEKGDIPEGYSVSREKKERFSLILESASTNQTSMYLCASSLRTGVNSPLHFGNGTRLTVT.

The gene calls are TRBV6-2 or TRBV6-3 and TRBJ2-1; no clear D gene. Germline lookup yields CDR1 MNHEY and CDR2 SVGEGT. This CDR3 is 13 amino acids long. Trimming removed 5 bases at V and 9 bases at J, with 14 bases between. Here the CDR3 reads CASSLHTPGEQFF. Here the CDR3 DNA reads TGTGCCAGCAGTCTCCACACCCCCGGTGAGCAGTTCTTC.

This clonotype has only a few counts. The gene calls are TRBV6-5 and TRBJ1-1; D unclear. Germline V gene lookup returns CDR1 MNHEY and CDR2 SVGAGI. Trimming stripped 0 bases from V and 4 bases from J, with 12 bases between. There are 15 residues in the CDR3. The CDR3 DNA follows: TGTGCCAGCAGTTACTCGGAGGGATCTGGCACTGAAGCTTTCTTT. This codes for CASSYSEGSGTEAFF.